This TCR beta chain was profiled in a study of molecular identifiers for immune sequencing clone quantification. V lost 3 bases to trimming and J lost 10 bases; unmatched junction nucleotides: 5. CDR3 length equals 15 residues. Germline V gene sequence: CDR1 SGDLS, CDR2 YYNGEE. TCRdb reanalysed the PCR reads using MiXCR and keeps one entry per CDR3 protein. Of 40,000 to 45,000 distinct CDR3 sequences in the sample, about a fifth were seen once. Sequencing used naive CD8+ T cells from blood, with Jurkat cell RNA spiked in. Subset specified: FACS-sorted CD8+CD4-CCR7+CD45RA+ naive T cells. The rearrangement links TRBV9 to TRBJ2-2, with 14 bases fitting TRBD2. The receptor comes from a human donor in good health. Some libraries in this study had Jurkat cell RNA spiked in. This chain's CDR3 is CASSEGLAGGEELFF. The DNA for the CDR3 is TGTGCCAGCAGCGAAGGACTAGCGGGAGGCGAGGAGCTGTTTTTT.